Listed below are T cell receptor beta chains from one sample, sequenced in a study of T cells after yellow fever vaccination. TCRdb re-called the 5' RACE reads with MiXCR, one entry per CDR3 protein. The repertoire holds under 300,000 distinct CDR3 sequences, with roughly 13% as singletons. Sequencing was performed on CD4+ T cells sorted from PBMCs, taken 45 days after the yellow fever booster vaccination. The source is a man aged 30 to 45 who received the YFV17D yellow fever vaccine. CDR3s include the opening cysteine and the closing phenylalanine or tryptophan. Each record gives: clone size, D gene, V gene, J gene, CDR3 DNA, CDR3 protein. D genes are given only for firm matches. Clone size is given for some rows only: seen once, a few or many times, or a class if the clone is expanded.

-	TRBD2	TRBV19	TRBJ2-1	TGTGCCAGTAGTCCTTTAGCGGGAGGGGGTAATGAGCAGTTCTTC	CASSPLAGGGNEQFF
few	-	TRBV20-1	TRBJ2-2	TGCAGTGCTAGACGGTCCGGGGAGCTGTTTTTT	CSARRSGELFF
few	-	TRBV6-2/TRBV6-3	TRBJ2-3	TGTGCCAGCAGTTACTCGGGACGAAGCACAGATACGCAGTATTTT	CASSYSGRSTDTQYF
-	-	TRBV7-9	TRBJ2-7	TGTGCCAGCAGCTTAGGCCAGGGGTTTACCTACTCCTACGAGCAGTACTTC	CASSLGQGFTYSYEQYF
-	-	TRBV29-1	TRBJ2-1	TGCAGCGTGGAGTCTTGGAATGAGCAGTTCTTC	CSVESWNEQFF
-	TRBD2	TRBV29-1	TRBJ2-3	TGCAGCGTTGAAGATAGCGGGAGAACAGATACGCAGTATTTT	CSVEDSGRTDTQYF
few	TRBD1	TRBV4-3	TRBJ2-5	TGCGCCAGCAGCCGGGACAGGGGGACACAAGAGACCCAGTACTTC	CASSRDRGTQETQYF
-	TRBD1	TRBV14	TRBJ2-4	TGTGCCAGCAGCCTTACAGGGGATCGTGTCAAAAACATTCAGTACTTC	CASSLTGDRVKNIQYF
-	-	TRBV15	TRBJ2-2	TGTGCCACCAGCAGAGATTTTTTAGCCGGGGAGCTGTTTTTT	CATSRDFLAGELFF
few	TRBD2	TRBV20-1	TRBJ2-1	TGCAGTGCTCTCCGCCGGACTAGGGGAAATGAGCAGTTCTTC	CSALRRTRGNEQFF
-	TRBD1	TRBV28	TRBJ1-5	TGTGCCAGCAGTTTTATCACAGGGGATCAGCCCCAGCATTTT	CASSFITGDQPQHF
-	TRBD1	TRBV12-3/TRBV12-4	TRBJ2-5	TGTGCCAGCAGGGTCACAGGGGGATTTGAGACCCAGTACTTC	CASRVTGGFETQYF
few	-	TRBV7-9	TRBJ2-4	TGTGCCAGCACCCCGGCGGATGGGCTGAACATTCAGTACTTC	CASTPADGLNIQYF
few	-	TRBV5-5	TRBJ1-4	TGTGCCAGCAGCACGGGACGTACTACCGCAACTAATGAAAAACTGTTTTTT	CASSTGRTTATNEKLFF
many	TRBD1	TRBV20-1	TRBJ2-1	TGCAGTGCTAGATCTCTCGGACAGGGTAGGGATGAGCAGTTCTTC	CSARSLGQGRDEQFF
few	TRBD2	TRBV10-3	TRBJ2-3	TGTGCCATCAGTGAGTCCCCCTCACTAGCGGGAGGGTACACAGATACGCAGTATTTT	CAISESPSLAGGYTDTQYF
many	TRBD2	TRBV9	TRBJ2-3	TGTGCCAGCAGCGGGGTAGCGGGAGCTGTAGATACGCAGTATTTT	CASSGVAGAVDTQYF
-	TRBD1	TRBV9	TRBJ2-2	TGTGCCAGCAGCCCGAGGGACAGGGCTGACACCGGGGAGCTGTTTTTT	CASSPRDRADTGELFF
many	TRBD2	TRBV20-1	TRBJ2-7	TGCAGTGCTAGAGATGAAAGACTAGCGGGAGCCGGCTCCTACGAGCAGTACTTC	CSARDERLAGAGSYEQYF
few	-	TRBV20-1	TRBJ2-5	TGCAGTGCCCCTAGGGGGCAAGAGACCCAGTACTTC	CSAPRGQETQYF
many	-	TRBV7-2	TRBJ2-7	TGTGCCAGCAGCTTAGCGTCTCCGACGGGTACCTACGAGCAGTACTTC	CASSLASPTGTYEQYF
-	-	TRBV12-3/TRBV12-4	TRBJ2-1	TGTGCCAGCAGTTGGCGACAATCGTACAATGAGCAGTTCTTC	CASSWRQSYNEQFF
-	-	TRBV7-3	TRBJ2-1	TGTGCCAGCAGCTTAAGCAGCCACAATGAGCAGTTCTTC	CASSLSSHNEQFF
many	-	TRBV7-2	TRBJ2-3	TGTGCCAGCAGCTTAACCAGCGGGAGCACAGATACGCAGTATTTT	CASSLTSGSTDTQYF
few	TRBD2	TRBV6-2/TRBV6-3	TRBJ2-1	TGTGCCAGCAGTTACTCGAATCTAGCGGGGAATGAGCAGTTCTTC	CASSYSNLAGNEQFF
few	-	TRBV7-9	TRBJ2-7	TGTGCCAGCAGCTTAGCGCAAACTGCCTACGAGCAGTACTTC	CASSLAQTAYEQYF
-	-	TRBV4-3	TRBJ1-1	TGCGCCAGCAGCCAGGAGGGTCCCGATACTGAAGCTTTCTTT	CASSQEGPDTEAFF
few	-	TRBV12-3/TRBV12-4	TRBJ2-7	TGTGCCAGCAGTTTGGACGTCAAGCAGTACTTC	CASSLDVKQYF
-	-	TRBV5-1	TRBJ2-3	TGCGCCAGCAGCCCCCAAGTGGGGGGCACAGATACGCAGTATTTT	CASSPQVGGTDTQYF
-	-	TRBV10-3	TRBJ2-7	TGTGCCATCAGTGTCAAAATGGGCGAGCAGTACTTC	CAISVKMGEQYF
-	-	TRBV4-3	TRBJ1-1	TGCGCCAGCAGCGTACAGGGTTTTTCCGAAGCTTTCTTT	CASSVQGFSEAFF
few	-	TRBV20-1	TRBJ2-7	TGCAGTGCAACCCACTGGCGGGGTACCTACGAGCAGTACTTC	CSATHWRGTYEQYF
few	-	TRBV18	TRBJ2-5	TGTGCCAGCTCACCGAAGGTAGAGACCCAGTACTTC	CASSPKVETQYF
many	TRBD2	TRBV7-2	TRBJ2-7	TGTGCCAGCAGCATAGAGTGGCTAGCGGGTTACGAGCAGTACTTC	CASSIEWLAGYEQYF
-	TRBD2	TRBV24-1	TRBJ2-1	TGTGCCACCAGTGACCAGTCTAGCGGCTCCTACAATGAGCAGTTCTTC	CATSDQSSGSYNEQFF
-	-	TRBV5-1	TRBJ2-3	TGCGCCAGCAGCTTGTGGAGGGAGTCAGATACGCAGTATTTT	CASSLWRESDTQYF
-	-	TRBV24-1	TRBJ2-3	TGTGCCACCAGTGATTCCAGGAGCACAGATACGCAGTATTTT	CATSDSRSTDTQYF
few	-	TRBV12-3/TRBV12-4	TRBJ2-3	TGTGCCAGCAGTTTTTTGGGGGCAGATACGCAGTATTTT	CASSFLGADTQYF
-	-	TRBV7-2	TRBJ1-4	TGTGCCAGCAGCCTCAGGGTTCCTCCTGAAAAACTGTTTTTT	CASSLRVPPEKLFF
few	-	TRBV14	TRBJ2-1	TGTGCCAGCAGCCAACTATCAGGGTGGAATGAGCAGTTCTTC	CASSQLSGWNEQFF
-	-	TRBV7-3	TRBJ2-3	TGTGCCAGCAGCTTACTTGGAGCGGACACAGATACGCAGTATTTT	CASSLLGADTDTQYF
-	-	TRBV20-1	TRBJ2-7	TGCAGTGCTAGAGGCCTAGCGAACTCAGGCTACGAGCAGTACTTC	CSARGLANSGYEQYF
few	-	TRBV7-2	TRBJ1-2	TGTGCCAGCAGCTTAGAATATGGTCGGATTCTCTATGGCTACACCTTC	CASSLEYGRILYGYTF
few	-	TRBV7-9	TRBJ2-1	TGTGCCAGCAGTCCGCGGTATGAGCAGTTCTTC	CASSPRYEQFF
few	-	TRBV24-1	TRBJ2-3	TGTGCCACCAGTGCCCAGGGAGAGATGACAGATACGCAGTATTTT	CATSAQGEMTDTQYF
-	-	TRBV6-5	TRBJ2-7	TGTGCCAGCAGTTTTGCGGGGCCCCGGGGGCAGTACTTC	CASSFAGPRGQYF
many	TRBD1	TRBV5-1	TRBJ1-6	TGCGCCAGCAGCTTAAGACAGGGATACGATTCACCCCTCCACTTT	CASSLRQGYDSPLHF
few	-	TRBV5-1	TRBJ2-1	TGCGCCAGCAGCACCGGGCAGAGGGGTGAGCAGTTCTTC	CASSTGQRGEQFF
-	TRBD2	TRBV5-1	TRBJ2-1	TGCGCCAGCAGCTTTGGACTAGCGAAGAAGGATGAGCAGTTCTTC	CASSFGLAKKDEQFF
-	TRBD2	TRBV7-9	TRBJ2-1	TGTGCCAGCAGCTTGCAGTTAACCGGGACTATCAACAATGAGCAGTTCTTC	CASSLQLTGTINNEQFF
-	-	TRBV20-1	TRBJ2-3	TGCAGTGCTAGAGAGGCTGCTTGGGATACGCAGTATTTT	CSAREAAWDTQYF
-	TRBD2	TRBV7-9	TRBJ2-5	TGTGCCAGCAGCTTCAGCGGGAGAGCAGAGACCCAGTACTTC	CASSFSGRAETQYF